The T cell receptor (beta chain) under discussion was sequenced for a study of cytomegalovirus exposure and HLA in healthy donors. Study-level findings and limits: Later analysis placed DRB1 highest and HLA-C lowest in TCR association rates, which differed by HLA locus. Follow-up analysis later connected one missense variant in DCLRE1C with trimming of TCR beta V- and J-genes.

60 Vbeta and 13 Jbeta primers were used in PCR. Clones were sequenced by immunoSEQ multiplex PCR, and TCRdb holds only the in-frame ones, with some missing. The sample includes 180,000 or so clones, just over 75% of them seen just once. Notes on this clone: Its target is unknown. One end of the junction is discordant with germline, which a read error may explain.

Germline CDR1 and CDR2: SQVTM and ANQGSEA. The CDR3 consists of 14 residues. This sequence was found in a woman aged 55-75 years in good health and CMV-seropositive. V gene TRBV29-1 combines with J gene TRBJ2-6, with a weak D call TRBD1 (5 bases). The sample comprised PBMCs. The CDR3 DNA reads TGCAGCGTTGAAGTTAACTCTGGGGCCAACGGCCTGACTTTC. It yields the protein CSVEVNSGANGLTF.